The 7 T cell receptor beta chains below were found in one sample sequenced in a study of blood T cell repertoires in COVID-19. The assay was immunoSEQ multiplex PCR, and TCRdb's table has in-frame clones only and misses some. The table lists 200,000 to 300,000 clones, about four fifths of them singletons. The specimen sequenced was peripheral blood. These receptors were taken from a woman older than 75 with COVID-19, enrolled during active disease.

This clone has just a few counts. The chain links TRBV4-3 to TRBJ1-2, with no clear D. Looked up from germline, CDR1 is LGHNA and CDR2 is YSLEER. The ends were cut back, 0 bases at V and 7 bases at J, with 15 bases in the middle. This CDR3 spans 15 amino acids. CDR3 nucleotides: TGCGCCAGCAGCCAAGATCGGCCCCCTGGACTTGGCTACACCTTC. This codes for CASSQDRPPGLGYTF.

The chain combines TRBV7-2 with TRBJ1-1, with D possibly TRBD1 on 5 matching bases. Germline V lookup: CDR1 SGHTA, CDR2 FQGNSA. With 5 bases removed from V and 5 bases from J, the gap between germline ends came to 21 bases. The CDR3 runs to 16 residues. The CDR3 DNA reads TGTGCCAGCAGCCCCGCATCAGGGCTCCCGGTTACTGAAGCTTTCTTT. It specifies CASSPASGLPVTEAFF.

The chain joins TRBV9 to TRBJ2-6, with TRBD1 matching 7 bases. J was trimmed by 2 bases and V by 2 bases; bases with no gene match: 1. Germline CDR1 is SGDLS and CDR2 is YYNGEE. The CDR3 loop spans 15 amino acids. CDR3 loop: CASSVGQAGANVLTF. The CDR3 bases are TGTGCCAGCAGCGTCGGACAGGCTGGGGCCAACGTCCTGACTTTC.

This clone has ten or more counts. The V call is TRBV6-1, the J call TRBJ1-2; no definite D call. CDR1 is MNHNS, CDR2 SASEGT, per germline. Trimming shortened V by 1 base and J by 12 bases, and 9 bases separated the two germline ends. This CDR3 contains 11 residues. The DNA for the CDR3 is TGTGCCAGCAGTGAAGGGGGAGCTGACACCTTC. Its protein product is CASSEGGADTF.

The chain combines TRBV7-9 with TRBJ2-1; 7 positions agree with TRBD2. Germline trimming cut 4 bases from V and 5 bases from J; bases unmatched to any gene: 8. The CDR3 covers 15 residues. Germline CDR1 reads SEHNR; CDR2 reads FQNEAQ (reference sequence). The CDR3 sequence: CASSYSGIQDNEQFF. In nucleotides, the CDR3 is TGTGCCAGCAGCTACAGCGGGATTCAAGACAATGAGCAGTTCTTC.

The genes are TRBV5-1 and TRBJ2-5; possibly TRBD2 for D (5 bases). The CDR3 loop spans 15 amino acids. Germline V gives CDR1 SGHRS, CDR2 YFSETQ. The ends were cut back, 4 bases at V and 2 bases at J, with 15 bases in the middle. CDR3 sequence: CASSAGGGGQETQYF. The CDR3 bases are TGCGCCAGCAGCGCAGGCGGAGGTGGACAAGAGACCCAGTACTTC.

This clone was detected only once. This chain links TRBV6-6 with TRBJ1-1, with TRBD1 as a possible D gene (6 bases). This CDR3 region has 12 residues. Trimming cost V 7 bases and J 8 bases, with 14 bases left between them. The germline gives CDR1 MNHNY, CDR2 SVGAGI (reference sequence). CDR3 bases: TGTGCCAGCACTCAAAGGGGGATAGAAGCTTTCTTT. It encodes CASTQRGIEAFF.